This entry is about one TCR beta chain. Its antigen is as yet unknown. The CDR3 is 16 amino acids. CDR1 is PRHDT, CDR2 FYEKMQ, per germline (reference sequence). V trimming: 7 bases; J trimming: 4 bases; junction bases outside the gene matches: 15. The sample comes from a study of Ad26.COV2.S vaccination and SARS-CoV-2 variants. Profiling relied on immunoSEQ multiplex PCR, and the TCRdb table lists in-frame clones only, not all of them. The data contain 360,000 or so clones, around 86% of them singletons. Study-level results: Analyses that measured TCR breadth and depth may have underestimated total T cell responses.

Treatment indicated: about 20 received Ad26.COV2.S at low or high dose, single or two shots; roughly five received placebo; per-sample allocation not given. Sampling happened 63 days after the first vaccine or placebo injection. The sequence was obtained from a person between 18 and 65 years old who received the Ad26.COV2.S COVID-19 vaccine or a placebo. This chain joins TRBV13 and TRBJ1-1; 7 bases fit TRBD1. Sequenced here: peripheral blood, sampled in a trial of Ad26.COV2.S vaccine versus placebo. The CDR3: CASNLRRGLRFTEAFF. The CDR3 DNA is TGTGCCAGCAACCTACGGAGGGGGCTTAGGTTCACTGAAGCTTTCTTT.